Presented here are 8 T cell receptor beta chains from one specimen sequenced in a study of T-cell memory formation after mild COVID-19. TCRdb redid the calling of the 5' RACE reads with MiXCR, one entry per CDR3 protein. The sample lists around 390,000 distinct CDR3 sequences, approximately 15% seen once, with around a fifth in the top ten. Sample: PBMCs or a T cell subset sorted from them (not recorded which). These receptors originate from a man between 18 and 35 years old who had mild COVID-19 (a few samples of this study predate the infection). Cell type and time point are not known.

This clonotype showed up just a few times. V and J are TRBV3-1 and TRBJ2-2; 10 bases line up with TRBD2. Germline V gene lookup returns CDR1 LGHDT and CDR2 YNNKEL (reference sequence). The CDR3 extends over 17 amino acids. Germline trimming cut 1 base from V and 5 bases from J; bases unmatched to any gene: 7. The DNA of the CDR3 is TGTGCCAGCAGCCAAGGACCCAGCGGGGGGGGGACCGGGGAGCTGTTTTTT. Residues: CASSQGPSGGGTGELFF.

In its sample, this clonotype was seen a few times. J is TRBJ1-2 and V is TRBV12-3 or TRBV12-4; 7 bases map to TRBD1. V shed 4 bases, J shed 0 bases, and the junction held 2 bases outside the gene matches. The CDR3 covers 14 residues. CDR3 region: CASSWTGTNYGYTF. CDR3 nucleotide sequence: TGTGCCAGCAGTTGGACAGGAACTAACTATGGCTACACCTTC.

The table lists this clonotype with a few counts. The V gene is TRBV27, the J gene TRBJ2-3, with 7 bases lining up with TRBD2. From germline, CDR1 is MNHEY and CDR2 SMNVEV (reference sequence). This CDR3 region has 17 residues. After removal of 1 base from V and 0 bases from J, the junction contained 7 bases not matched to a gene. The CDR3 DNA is TGTGCCAGCAGTTTATACGGGGGGAACCCCAGCACAGATACGCAGTATTTT. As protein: CASSLYGGNPSTDTQYF.

The CDR3 here is CASSPLSGGITDTQYF. The CDR3 nucleotides read TGTGCCAGCAGCCCACTTAGCGGGGGGATCACAGATACGCAGTATTTT. The gene calls are TRBV14 and TRBJ2-3, with 10 bases lining up with TRBD2. This CDR3 is 16 amino acids long. CDR1 SGHDN and CDR2 FVKESK come from the germline V gene. Trimming took 4 bases from V and 2 from J; bases not matched to a gene: 6.

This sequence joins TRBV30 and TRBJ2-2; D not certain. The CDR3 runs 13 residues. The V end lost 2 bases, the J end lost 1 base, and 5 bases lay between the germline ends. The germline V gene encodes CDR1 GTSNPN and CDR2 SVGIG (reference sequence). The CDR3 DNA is TGTGCCTGGAGTATGGAGAACACCGGGGAGCTGTTTTTT. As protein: CAWSMENTGELFF.

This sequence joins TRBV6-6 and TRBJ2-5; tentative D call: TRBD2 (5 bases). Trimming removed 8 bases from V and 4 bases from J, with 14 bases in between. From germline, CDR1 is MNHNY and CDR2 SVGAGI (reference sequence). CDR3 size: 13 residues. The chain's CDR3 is CASCRTLAETQYF. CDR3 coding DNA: TGTGCCAGCTGCCGGACTCTCGCAGAGACCCAGTACTTC.

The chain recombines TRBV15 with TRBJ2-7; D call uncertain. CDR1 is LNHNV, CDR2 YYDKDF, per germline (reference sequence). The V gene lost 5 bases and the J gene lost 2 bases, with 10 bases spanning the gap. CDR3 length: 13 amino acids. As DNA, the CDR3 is TGTGCCACCAGCTCCGGGCCTCCCTACGAGCAGTACTTC. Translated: CATSSGPPYEQYF.

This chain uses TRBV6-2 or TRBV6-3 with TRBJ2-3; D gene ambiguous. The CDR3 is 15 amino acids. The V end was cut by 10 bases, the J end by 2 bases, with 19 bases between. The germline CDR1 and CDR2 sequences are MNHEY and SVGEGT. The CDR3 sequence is CATVPGRYSTDTQYF. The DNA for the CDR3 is TGTGCCACCGTCCCTGGGCGCTACTCCACAGATACGCAGTATTTT.